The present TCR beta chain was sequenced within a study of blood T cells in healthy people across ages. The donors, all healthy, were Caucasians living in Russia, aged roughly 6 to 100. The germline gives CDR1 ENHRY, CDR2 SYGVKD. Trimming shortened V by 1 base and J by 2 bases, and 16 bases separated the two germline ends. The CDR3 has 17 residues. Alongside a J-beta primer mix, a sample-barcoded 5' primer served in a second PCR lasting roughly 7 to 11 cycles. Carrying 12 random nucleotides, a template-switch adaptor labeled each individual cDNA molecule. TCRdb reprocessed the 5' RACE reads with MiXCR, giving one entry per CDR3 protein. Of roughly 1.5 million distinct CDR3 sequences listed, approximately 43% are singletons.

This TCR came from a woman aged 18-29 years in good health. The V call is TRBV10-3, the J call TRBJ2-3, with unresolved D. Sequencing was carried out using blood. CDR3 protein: CAISEFDERELTDTQYF. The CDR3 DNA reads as TGTGCCATCAGTGAGTTTGACGAACGAGAGCTCACAGATACGCAGTATTTT.